This TCR beta chain is from a study of T cells in Graves' hyperthyroidism and ophthalmopathy. Turning to the study itself: Peripheral blood was secured at the point of initial diagnosis, before any treatment.

Ten or more counts support this clonotype. Its target is unknown. Fresh 10 ml peripheral blood yielded PBMCs. This CDR3 has 14 residues. V was cut by 3 bases and J by 0 bases, with 12 bases left in between. Looked up from germline, CDR1 is DFQATT and CDR2 is SNEGSKA (reference sequence). Amplification targeted TCR beta CDR3 regions from RNA transcripts. The primer set for the first-round RT-PCR of the TCR CDR3 was HTBI. TCRdb re-analysed the multiplex PCR reads in MiXCR, keeping a single row per CDR3 protein. Here the sample spans a few hundred thousand distinct CDR3 sequences, 14% to 15% being singletons. Study observations and caveats: Most clonotypes expanded in the thyroid (above 0.001) were also present in blood.

The receptor's source is a woman aged 25-40 years with Graves' hyperthyroidism. The J gene is TRBJ2-7, the V gene TRBV20-1, with D uncertain. Input material: blood. The CDR3 nucleotides are TGCAGTGCTAGGGGGTCGTCGGGCTCCTACGAGCAGTACTTC. It yields the protein CSARGSSGSYEQYF.